These 23 T cell receptor beta chains were sequenced from one sample in a study of beta chain features in type 1 diabetes. Sequenced material consisted of expressed TCRB transcripts (all of the isolated RNA was reverse transcribed). The table came from immunoSEQ multiplex PCR; TCRdb's copy has only in-frame clones and leaves some out. The table has almost 350,000 clones, less than 10% seen once; the top ten hold 0.44%. The sequencing sample was made of central memory CD4+ T cells from blood. The source is a young woman in good health.

The chain carries TRBV6-6 and TRBJ1-4; D is unclear. With 5 bases removed from V and 5 bases from J, the gap between germline ends came to 9 bases. Germline loops: CDR1 MNHNY, CDR2 SVGAGI (reference sequence). The CDR3 totals 13 residues. The DNA for the CDR3 is TGTGCCAGCAGTGTGGACGGAAATGAAAAACTGTTTTTT. Its protein product is CASSVDGNEKLFF.

Only a few counts were recorded for this clone. The rearrangement joins TRBV19 to TRBJ1-4; the D gene is possibly TRBD1 (6 bases). The CDR3 is 14 residues long. CDR1 LNHDA and CDR2 SQIVND come from the germline V gene (reference sequence). Trimming pared 3 bases from V and 10 bases from J, leaving 15 bases between. CDR3 amino acids: CASSIGTTAGKLFF. In nucleotides, the CDR3 is TGTGCCAGTAGTATCGGGACAACCGCGGGAAAACTGTTTTTT.

In this sample, this clone turned up many times. The DNA of the CDR3 is TGTGCCAGCTCAACGGCTCAGGGGAATCAGCCCCAGCATTTT. Residues: CASSTAQGNQPQHF. The chain links TRBV18 to TRBJ1-5; D is possibly TRBD1 (6 bases). Trimming stripped 5 bases from V and 4 bases from J, with 12 bases between. The CDR3 is made up of 14 amino acids. CDR1 and CDR2 (germline): KGHSH, LQKENI. The full variable domain, its missing parts supplied by reference TRBV18 and TRBJ1-5, is NAGVMQNPRHLVRRRGQEARLRCSPMKGHSHVYWYRQLPEEGLKFMVYLQKENIIDESGMPKERFSAEFPKEGPSILRIQQVVRGDSAAYFCASSTAQGNQPQHFGDGTRLSIL.

The sample holds a few counts of this clone. V is TRBV5-1 and J is TRBJ1-4; no firm D call. The ends were cut back, 5 bases at V and 6 bases at J, with 17 bases in the middle. Germline CDR1 reads SGHRS; CDR2 reads YFSETQ. The CDR3 spans 15 residues. The CDR3 bases are TGCGCCAGCAGAAGGAGACCGTCCGGGGATGAAAAACTGTTTTTT. Protein: CASRRRPSGDEKLFF.

This clone was detected ten times or more. The CDR3 DNA follows: TGTGCCAGCAGACCAAAACTTCGGGAGTACTTC. It yields the protein CASRPKLREYF. The J gene is TRBJ2-7, the V gene TRBV14; D is undetermined. This CDR3 spans 11 amino acids. V dropped 6 bases and J dropped 11 bases, with 14 bases sitting between them. Germline assignment: CDR1 SGHDN and CDR2 FVKESK.

This clone appeared a few times. V gene TRBV18 combines with J gene TRBJ2-3, with 10 bases fitting TRBD2. Germline CDR1 KGHSH, CDR2 LQKENI. The ends lost 3 bases at V and 6 bases at J; junction bases unmatched: 6. This CDR3 comprises 15 residues. The CDR3 loop is CASSPALAGADTQYF. The CDR3 region has the DNA TGTGCCAGCTCACCGGCTCTAGCGGGGGCCGATACGCAGTATTTT. Full variable domain (remainder filled in from reference TRBV18 and TRBJ2-3): NAGVMQNPRHLVRRRGQEARLRCSPMKGHSHVYWYRQLPEEGLKFMVYLQKENIIDESGMPKERFSAEFPKEGPSILRIQQVVRGDSAAYFCASSPALAGADTQYFGPGTRLTVL.

This clone was counted only a few times. The chain uses TRBV28 and TRBJ1-5, with 7 positions matching TRBD1. This CDR3 contains 15 residues. V shed 6 bases, J shed 0 bases, and the junction held 5 bases outside the gene matches. Germline V lookup: CDR1 MDHEN, CDR2 SYDVKM. For the CDR3, the DNA is TGTGCCAGCAGATCAGGGGGATTTAGCAATCAGCCCCAGCATTTT. Amino acids: CASRSGGFSNQPQHF.

This clone was observed a few times. The rearrangement joins TRBV9 to TRBJ2-1, with D tentatively TRBD1 or TRBD2 (5 bases each). The CDR3 spans 16 residues. Between the trimmed V and J ends, which lost 3 bases and 3 bases, there was a span of 16 bases. CDR1 is SGDLS and CDR2 is YYNGEE in the germline V gene. The CDR3 is CASSAQELAGYNEQFF. Written as DNA, the CDR3 is TGTGCCAGCAGCGCACAGGAACTGGCGGGCTACAATGAGCAGTTCTTC.

The rearrangement links TRBV18 to TRBJ1-4; D is unresolved. Trimming removed 0 bases from V and 5 bases from J, with 13 bases in between. The CDR3 contains 16 residues. Germline V gene lookup returns CDR1 KGHSH and CDR2 LQKENI. The CDR3 loop reads CASSPPLGVGNEKLFF. In DNA form, the CDR3 reads TGTGCCAGCTCACCACCCCTCGGGGTCGGAAATGAAAAACTGTTTTTT.

This clone was found a few times. CDR3 amino acids: CASSLVALAGYNEQFF. The CDR3 region has the DNA TGTGCCAGCAGCTTAGTAGCGCTAGCGGGGTACAATGAGCAGTTCTTC. V usage is TRBV11-2 and J usage is TRBJ2-1, with 9 bases that match TRBD2. Germline V gene lookup returns CDR1 SGHAT and CDR2 FQNNGV. Losses at the gene ends were 1 base for V and 4 bases for J; bases not matched to a gene: 5. The CDR3 consists of 16 residues. Based on the CDR3 plus reference TRBV11-2 and TRBJ2-1, the full variable domain is EAGVAQSPRYKIIEKRQSVAFWCNPISGHATLYWYQQILGQGPKLLIQFQNNGVVDDSQLPKDRFSAERLKGVDSTLKIQPAKLEDSAVYLCASSLVALAGYNEQFFGPGTRLTVL.

This clone has a handful of counts. The V and J genes are TRBV5-1 and TRBJ1-2; 7 bases line up with TRBD1. CDR3 length: 17 amino acids. Germline V gene data show CDR1 as SGHRS and CDR2 as YFSETQ. V trimming: 4 bases; J trimming: 2 bases; junction bases outside the gene matches: 14. The CDR3 DNA reads TGCGCCAGCAGCGTAGATCCCAGACAGGGAGCCAACTATGGCTACACCTTC. Translated, it gives CASSVDPRQGANYGYTF.

The chain combines TRBV4-2 with TRBJ2-3; no clear D gene. Germline values: CDR1 LGHNA, CDR2 YNFKEQ. The V gene lost 1 base and the J gene lost 2 bases, with 4 bases spanning the gap. The CDR3 has 13 amino acids. CDR3 sequence reads: CASSQAYTDTQYF. Written as DNA, the CDR3 is TGTGCCAGCAGCCAAGCTTACACAGATACGCAGTATTTT.

The genes are TRBV11-1 and TRBJ2-2, with 7 bases matching TRBD1. J lost 4 bases, V lost 4 bases, and 6 bases had no gene match. This CDR3 region has 15 residues. The germline gives CDR1 SGHAT, CDR2 FQDESV (reference sequence). The DNA of the CDR3 is TGTGCCAGCAGCTCACGACAGGGCGGCACCGGGGAGCTGTTTTTT. Protein sequence: CASSSRQGGTGELFF.

The table lists this clone with a few counts. This chain connects TRBV28 to TRBJ2-5; D is perhaps TRBD1 (6 bases). This CDR3 has 13 residues. CDR1 is MDHEN, CDR2 SYDVKM, per germline. The V gene lost 6 bases and the J gene lost 5 bases, with 13 bases spanning the gap. CDR3 sequence (DNA): TGTGCCAGCAGATTTACAGGGTTGGAGACCCAGTACTTC. Protein product: CASRFTGLETQYF.

Concerning this clone itself: This could be a read error, since a much larger clone is one nucleotide away. The rearrangement links TRBV5-1 to TRBJ2-7; 10 bases line up with TRBD1. Germline CDR1 reads SGHRS; CDR2 reads YFSETQ. J gave up 3 bases and V 3 bases, and 0 bases lay outside the gene matches. The CDR3 extends over 13 amino acids. The CDR3, as DNA: TGCGCCAGCAGCTGGGACAGGGGCTACGAGCAGTACTTC. This sequence encodes CASSWDRGYEQYF.

This clone was seen a handful of times. J is TRBJ2-7 and V is TRBV7-2, with D possibly matching TRBD2 (5 bases). CDR3 size: 11 residues. Trimming took off 5 bases at V and 5 bases at J, with 7 bases between the two ends. CDR1 is SGHTA and CDR2 is FQGNSA in the germline V gene. CDR3 DNA: TGTGCCAGCAGCACTAGTAACGAGCAGTACTTC. Protein: CASSTSNEQYF.

This clone was observed a handful of times. This chain joins TRBV18 and TRBJ2-1; D ambiguous. V was pared by 2 bases and J by 12 bases, with 11 bases between. CDR1 and CDR2 from the germline V gene are KGHSH and LQKENI. CDR3 length: 12 amino acids. For the CDR3, the DNA is TGTGCCAGCTCACCATCCAGGCCGACGCAGTTCTTC. This gives the protein CASSPSRPTQFF.

This clone was counted at least ten times. The CDR3 reads CASPGDLAADTQYF. The CDR3 bases are TGTGCCAGCCCCGGAGACTTGGCTGCGGATACGCAGTATTTT. The rearrangement joins TRBV5-8 to TRBJ2-3, with unresolved D. In germline, CDR1 is SGHTS, CDR2 YDEGEE. The CDR3 length is 14 residues. Trimming pared 7 bases from V and 6 bases from J, leaving 18 bases between.

The sample holds a few counts of this clone. The rearrangement uses TRBV7-2 and TRBJ2-1, with no clear D. This CDR3 region has 12 residues. From germline, CDR1 is SGHTA and CDR2 FQGNSA. V dropped 1 base and J dropped 3 bases, with 1 base sitting between them. CDR3: CASSLDYNEQFF. The CDR3 bases are TGTGCCAGCAGCTTAGACTACAATGAGCAGTTCTTC.

This clone has more than one count but fewer than ten. This chain links TRBV7-9 with TRBJ2-3, with 9 bases lining up with TRBD2. This CDR3 is 17 amino acids long. Germline CDR1 reads SEHNR; CDR2 reads FQNEAQ (reference sequence). V trimming: 5 bases; J trimming: 2 bases; junction bases outside the gene matches: 11. For the CDR3, the DNA is TGTGCCAGCAGCCAAGATACCGCGGGAGGGTTCACAGATACGCAGTATTTT. Translation: CASSQDTAGGFTDTQYF.

This clone was detected ten times or more. This sequence joins TRBV2 and TRBJ2-3; D ambiguous. Germline V gene sequence: CDR1 SNHLY, CDR2 FYNNEI. The CDR3 has 11 residues. Trimming shortened V by 4 bases and J by 7 bases, and 6 bases separated the two germline ends. The CDR3 here is CASSAQNTQYF. The CDR3 nucleotides read TGTGCCAGCAGTGCGCAAAATACGCAGTATTTT.

This rearrangement joins TRBV7-2 to TRBJ2-4; 7 positions match TRBD2. The trim removed 5 bases at V and 3 bases at J, leaving 7 bases unmatched. The length of the CDR3 is 15 residues. The germline CDR1 and CDR2 sequences are SGHTA and FQGNSA. CDR3 DNA sequence: TGTGCCAGCAGCCAAGAGGCTAGCGGCAAAAACATTCAGTACTTC. Encoded protein: CASSQEASGKNIQYF.

The chain employs TRBV6-5 and TRBJ2-3; perhaps D is TRBD1 or TRBD2 (5 bases each). Per the germline V gene, CDR1 is MNHEY and CDR2 is SVGAGI. V lost 8 bases, J lost 10 bases, and 16 bases lay in between. This CDR3 comprises 12 residues. CDR3 sequence: CASGLQGVSQYF. CDR3 coding DNA: TGTGCCAGCGGACTCCAGGGAGTCTCGCAGTATTTT.